This entry features one T cell receptor (beta chain) sequence. No antigen is known for it. These data originate in a study of Ad26.COV2.S vaccination and SARS-CoV-2 variants. The wider study: Recipients of Ad26.COV2.S got it intramuscularly, once or twice 56 days apart.

Treatment in this sample: roughly 18 received Ad26.COV2.S at low or high dose, single or two shots; about five received placebo; per-sample allocation not given. At day 63 after the first vaccine or placebo injection, samples were drawn. Boston supplied an adult donor aged 18-55 years. TCRdb's table, derived via immunoSEQ multiplex PCR, lists solely in-frame clones and lacks some. This table has roughly 400,000 clones, approximately 90% appearing once. This CDR3 has 12 amino acids. V dropped 6 bases and J dropped 3 bases, with 8 bases sitting between them. In germline, CDR1 is LNHDA, CDR2 SQIVND (reference sequence). The study, taken as a whole, reports: Analytic work on TCR breadth and depth might have understated the full extent of total T cell responses. Reportedly, spike-specific CD8+ and CD4+ T cell responses achieved substantial breadth once vaccination had taken place.

The chain uses TRBV19 and TRBJ1-2, with TRBD1 as a possible D gene (5 bases). This sequence originates from a person aged 18-65 years who received the Ad26.COV2.S COVID-19 vaccine or a placebo. Material: peripheral blood, obtained in a trial of Ad26.COV2.S vaccine versus placebo. The CDR3 region has the DNA TGTGCCAGTAGAAGCAGGGACTATGGCTACACCTTC. Amino acids: CASRSRDYGYTF.